These T cell receptor beta chains were read from a single sample in a study of blood T cells in healthy people across ages. TCRdb analysed the 5' RACE reads with MiXCR anew, one entry per CDR3 protein. This sample yields about 1.4 million distinct CDR3 sequences, of which approximately 60% are seen a single time; roughly 6.3% belongs to the top ten. Sequenced: blood. These receptors were taken from a man younger than 35 in good health. Each CDR3 is given with its conserved first and last residue. The order of the fields is D gene, J gene, V gene, clone size, CDR3 DNA, CDR3 protein. The D gene is left open where the match is weak. Only part of the rows carry a size: once, few, many, or a class if the clone is expanded.

d_call: .; j_call: TRBJ2-5; v_call: TRBV4-2; clone_size: .; cdr3_nt: TGTGCCAGCAGCCAAGATCTACAGCAAGAGACCCAGTACTTC; cdr3_aa: CASSQDLQQETQYF
d_call: TRBD2; j_call: TRBJ2-7; v_call: TRBV4-1; clone_size: once; cdr3_nt: TGCGCCAGCAGCCAGGGACCTAGACTAGCGGGAGAGGTCAGGGACGAGCAGTACTTC; cdr3_aa: CASSQGPRLAGEVRDEQYF
d_call: .; j_call: TRBJ2-5; v_call: TRBV25-1; clone_size: few; cdr3_nt: TGTGCCAGCAGTGACATACGCCAAGACAAAGAGACCCAGTACTTC; cdr3_aa: CASSDIRQDKETQYF
d_call: .; j_call: TRBJ1-6; v_call: TRBV4-1; clone_size: .; cdr3_nt: TGCGCCAGCAGCCAGCAAGACAGCAGTCGGAATTCACCCCTCCACTTT; cdr3_aa: CASSQQDSSRNSPLHF
d_call: .; j_call: TRBJ2-3; v_call: TRBV12-3/TRBV12-4; clone_size: few; cdr3_nt: TGTGCCAGCGGCCGTCACAACACAGATACGCAGTATTTT; cdr3_aa: CASGRHNTDTQYF
d_call: TRBD2; j_call: TRBJ2-1; v_call: TRBV7-2; clone_size: few; cdr3_nt: TGTGCCAGCAGCTTTTGGGGACTAGCGGAAATGGATGAGCAGTTCTTC; cdr3_aa: CASSFWGLAEMDEQFF
d_call: .; j_call: TRBJ2-6; v_call: TRBV4-3; clone_size: .; cdr3_nt: TGCGCCAGCAGCCCCATTAGGGGGGCCAACGTCCTGACTTTC; cdr3_aa: CASSPIRGANVLTF
d_call: TRBD1; j_call: TRBJ1-1; v_call: TRBV25-1; clone_size: .; cdr3_nt: TGTGCCAGCAGTGAACCCGGACAGGGGGCGAACACTGAAGCTTTCTTT; cdr3_aa: CASSEPGQGANTEAFF
d_call: .; j_call: TRBJ1-5; v_call: TRBV12-3/TRBV12-4; clone_size: .; cdr3_nt: TGTGCCAGCAGTGTCGCTAATCAGCCCCAGCATTTT; cdr3_aa: CASSVANQPQHF
d_call: TRBD2; j_call: TRBJ2-7; v_call: TRBV27; clone_size: .; cdr3_nt: TGTGCCAGCAGTTTTATAAGCATGACACAAGGCGGGGGGCCAGTCTACGAGCAGTACTTC; cdr3_aa: CASSFISMTQGGGPVYEQYF
d_call: .; j_call: TRBJ1-5; v_call: TRBV15; clone_size: .; cdr3_nt: TGTGCCACCAGCAGAGAAATGACAGCCCTAGATCAGCCCCAGCATTTT; cdr3_aa: CATSREMTALDQPQHF
d_call: TRBD2; j_call: TRBJ2-1; v_call: TRBV7-8; clone_size: .; cdr3_nt: TGTGCCAGCAGCGCGCGCTCTAGCGGGAGCGGGAAAGAGCAGTTCTTC; cdr3_aa: CASSARSSGSGKEQFF
d_call: .; j_call: TRBJ1-6; v_call: TRBV20-1; clone_size: once; cdr3_nt: TGCAGTGCTAGAGACCTGACAGCGAATTCACCCCTCCACTTT; cdr3_aa: CSARDLTANSPLHF
d_call: .; j_call: TRBJ2-4; v_call: TRBV10-1; clone_size: .; cdr3_nt: TGCGCCAGCAGTGAGTCGTTCCCAGGGCAGTACTTC; cdr3_aa: CASSESFPGQYF
d_call: .; j_call: TRBJ2-1; v_call: TRBV7-9; clone_size: .; cdr3_nt: TGTGCCAGCAACAAGCGGTTGTTTGGGGATGAGCAGTTCTTC; cdr3_aa: CASNKRLFGDEQFF
d_call: .; j_call: TRBJ1-2; v_call: TRBV5-1; clone_size: .; cdr3_nt: TGCGCCAGCAGCTTGGAACCGGAATCCTATGGCTACACCTTC; cdr3_aa: CASSLEPESYGYTF
d_call: .; j_call: TRBJ2-1; v_call: TRBV29-1; clone_size: few; cdr3_nt: TGCAGTAAAGCGGAGGTGGGCAATGAGCAGTTCTTC; cdr3_aa: CSKAEVGNEQFF
d_call: .; j_call: TRBJ1-1; v_call: TRBV9; clone_size: .; cdr3_nt: TGTGCCAGCAGCGTAGGATCGGCGGGCACTGAAGCTTTCTTT; cdr3_aa: CASSVGSAGTEAFF
d_call: TRBD1; j_call: TRBJ1-1; v_call: TRBV7-9; clone_size: .; cdr3_nt: TGTGCCAGCAGCTTAGGTAGTATTGGACAGGGTCTCCCGAACACTGAAGCTTTCTTT; cdr3_aa: CASSLGSIGQGLPNTEAFF
d_call: .; j_call: TRBJ2-1; v_call: TRBV28; clone_size: .; cdr3_nt: TGTGCCAGCAGTGAGGGGATGAGCTCCTACAATGAGCAGTTCTTC; cdr3_aa: CASSEGMSSYNEQFF
d_call: .; j_call: TRBJ2-1; v_call: TRBV11-2; clone_size: once; cdr3_nt: TGTGCCAGCAGCTTATCTCCCGACAGCTACAATGAGCAGTTCTTC; cdr3_aa: CASSLSPDSYNEQFF
d_call: .; j_call: TRBJ2-7; v_call: TRBV21-1; clone_size: .; cdr3_nt: TGTGCCAGCGGAGCGGGAGGAGGATTATGCGAGCAGTACTTC; cdr3_aa: CASGAGGGLCEQYF
d_call: .; j_call: TRBJ2-4; v_call: TRBV4-2; clone_size: .; cdr3_nt: TGTGCCAGCAGCCAAGATGCCCTTTCGGGGGGCTGGCTAGCCGAAAACATTCAGTACTTC; cdr3_aa: CASSQDALSGGWLAENIQYF
d_call: .; j_call: TRBJ2-4; v_call: TRBV27; clone_size: .; cdr3_nt: TGTGCCAGCAAGGAAGGTGTTCCGGCAAATGAGCAGTACTTC; cdr3_aa: CASKEGVPANEQYF
d_call: TRBD2; j_call: TRBJ2-7; v_call: TRBV12-3/TRBV12-4; clone_size: .; cdr3_nt: TGTGCCAGCCTCGAAATGGGGACTAGCGGGAGGTACGAGCAGTACTTC; cdr3_aa: CASLEMGTSGRYEQYF
d_call: .; j_call: TRBJ2-5; v_call: TRBV5-1; clone_size: .; cdr3_nt: TGCGCCAGCTACTCCAGTCGGATTTCGGAGACCCAGTACTTC; cdr3_aa: CASYSSRISETQYF
d_call: .; j_call: TRBJ1-5; v_call: TRBV27; clone_size: .; cdr3_nt: TGTGCCAGCAGTTACGCAGCTAGTGCCCAGCCCCAGCATTTT; cdr3_aa: CASSYAASAQPQHF
d_call: TRBD2; j_call: TRBJ2-2; v_call: TRBV4-1; clone_size: .; cdr3_nt: TGCGCCAGCACCCCTAGCGAAGCGGGATTCGCTAACACCGGGGAGCTGTTTTTT; cdr3_aa: CASTPSEAGFANTGELFF
d_call: TRBD1; j_call: TRBJ2-7; v_call: TRBV10-3; clone_size: .; cdr3_nt: TGTGCCCTCAATACGGGACAGCCCTACGAGCAGTACTTC; cdr3_aa: CALNTGQPYEQYF
d_call: .; j_call: TRBJ2-3; v_call: TRBV11-3; clone_size: .; cdr3_nt: TGTGCCAGCAGCCCGGCCGGGGGGCCTAGCACAGATGCGCAGTATTTT; cdr3_aa: CASSPAGGPSTDAQYF
d_call: TRBD2; j_call: TRBJ2-3; v_call: TRBV29-1; clone_size: few; cdr3_nt: TGCAGCGGGCAGGGACTAGCGGGAGGCTGGGATACGCAGTATTTT; cdr3_aa: CSGQGLAGGWDTQYF
d_call: TRBD2; j_call: TRBJ2-5; v_call: TRBV20-1; clone_size: few; cdr3_nt: TGCAGTGCTGGGGGACTAGCTGAGACCCAGTACTTC; cdr3_aa: CSAGGLAETQYF
d_call: .; j_call: TRBJ1-2; v_call: TRBV4-1; clone_size: few; cdr3_nt: TGCGCCAGCAGCCAAGATCCGGGGGCGGGTTCCTATGGCTACACCTTC; cdr3_aa: CASSQDPGAGSYGYTF
d_call: .; j_call: TRBJ1-6; v_call: TRBV2; clone_size: once; cdr3_nt: TGTGCCAGCAGGGGTACAGCCGATTTACGGCTTGGTTCACCCCTCCACTTT; cdr3_aa: CASRGTADLRLGSPLHF
d_call: .; j_call: TRBJ1-1; v_call: TRBV27; clone_size: .; cdr3_nt: TGTGCCAGCAGTTTAACAGCCTTGAACACTGAAGCTTTCTTT; cdr3_aa: CASSLTALNTEAFF
d_call: .; j_call: TRBJ2-1; v_call: TRBV29-1; clone_size: .; cdr3_nt: TGCAGCGCCTGGGGTCTAGCGCCCGGCTCGCAAGCAGATGAGCAGTTCTTC; cdr3_aa: CSAWGLAPGSQADEQFF
d_call: .; j_call: TRBJ1-5; v_call: TRBV15; clone_size: .; cdr3_nt: TGTGCCACCGGGGCCATGGGGGGCAGTCAGCCCCAGCATTTT; cdr3_aa: CATGAMGGSQPQHF
d_call: .; j_call: TRBJ2-5; v_call: TRBV12-3/TRBV12-4; clone_size: .; cdr3_nt: TGTGCCAGCATTTTCGGGACCCAAAAACGGGAGACCCAGTACTTC; cdr3_aa: CASIFGTQKRETQYF
d_call: TRBD2; j_call: TRBJ2-1; v_call: TRBV28; clone_size: few; cdr3_nt: TGTGCCAGCAGTTTTCGCGGGGGGGCCTCGGACGAGCAGTTCTTC; cdr3_aa: CASSFRGGASDEQFF
d_call: TRBD2; j_call: TRBJ2-7; v_call: TRBV20-1; clone_size: .; cdr3_nt: TGCAGTGCCCAAGGGGGACTAGCGGGGTACGAGCAGTACTTC; cdr3_aa: CSAQGGLAGYEQYF
d_call: TRBD2; j_call: TRBJ2-7; v_call: TRBV12-3/TRBV12-4; clone_size: .; cdr3_nt: TGTGCCAGCAGTATCCCAGGGACTAGCGGCAATGAGCAGTACTTC; cdr3_aa: CASSIPGTSGNEQYF
d_call: TRBD2; j_call: TRBJ2-1; v_call: TRBV27; clone_size: .; cdr3_nt: TGTGCCAGCAGTACCCTAGCGGGAACCGCCTACAATGAGCAGTTCTTC; cdr3_aa: CASSTLAGTAYNEQFF
d_call: .; j_call: TRBJ1-4; v_call: TRBV5-1; clone_size: .; cdr3_nt: TGCGCCAGCAGCTTGATGATGATTGCAACTAATGAAAAACTGTTTTTT; cdr3_aa: CASSLMMIATNEKLFF
d_call: TRBD1; j_call: TRBJ2-3; v_call: TRBV7-2; clone_size: few; cdr3_nt: TGTGCCAGCAGCTTAGCGCCAATCGGCAGGGGGCGCATGGTGAGGTCAGATACGCAGTATTTT; cdr3_aa: CASSLAPIGRGRMVRSDTQYF
d_call: TRBD2; j_call: TRBJ2-1; v_call: TRBV4-1; clone_size: .; cdr3_nt: TGCGCCAGCAGCGGTCAGCGGGAGGAGTCCCACAATGAGCAGTTCTTC; cdr3_aa: CASSGQREESHNEQFF
d_call: TRBD1; j_call: TRBJ1-4; v_call: TRBV7-2; clone_size: .; cdr3_nt: TGTGCCAGCAGCCCTAGACAGGGAGGCGGTGAAAAACTGTTTTTT; cdr3_aa: CASSPRQGGGEKLFF
d_call: .; j_call: TRBJ2-5; v_call: TRBV6-5; clone_size: .; cdr3_nt: TGTGCCGGCAGTTACTCGCGGACCCCACCCAAAGAGACCCAGTACTTC; cdr3_aa: CAGSYSRTPPKETQYF
d_call: .; j_call: TRBJ1-2; v_call: TRBV20-1; clone_size: .; cdr3_nt: TGCAGTGCTCAGGTGCCGATTGCTAACTATGGCTACACCTTC; cdr3_aa: CSAQVPIANYGYTF
d_call: .; j_call: TRBJ2-1; v_call: TRBV7-9; clone_size: .; cdr3_nt: TGTGCCAGCAGCTTCCTGGCCTTGGGGGAGCAGTTCTTC; cdr3_aa: CASSFLALGEQFF
d_call: .; j_call: TRBJ2-1; v_call: TRBV20-1; clone_size: .; cdr3_nt: TGCAGTGCTAAACCTAGTGGGGGCGCCTACAATGAGCAGTTCTTC; cdr3_aa: CSAKPSGGAYNEQFF
d_call: TRBD2; j_call: TRBJ2-1; v_call: TRBV20-1; clone_size: few; cdr3_nt: TGCAGTGCTAGAGTTTCACTAGCGGGACCTTACTACAATGAGCAGTTCTTC; cdr3_aa: CSARVSLAGPYYNEQFF
d_call: .; j_call: TRBJ1-5; v_call: TRBV28; clone_size: .; cdr3_nt: TGTGCCAGCATGGCGGTAAGGGGCTATGCTAGCAATCAGCCCCAGCATTTT; cdr3_aa: CASMAVRGYASNQPQHF
d_call: TRBD2; j_call: TRBJ2-3; v_call: TRBV20-1; clone_size: .; cdr3_nt: TGCAGTGCTAGGGGGCTACTAGCGGGGGGTAGGGATACGCAGTATTTT; cdr3_aa: CSARGLLAGGRDTQYF
d_call: .; j_call: TRBJ1-2; v_call: TRBV2; clone_size: .; cdr3_nt: TGTGCCAGCAGTGGTAGGGGCCACTATGGCTACACCTTC; cdr3_aa: CASSGRGHYGYTF
d_call: .; j_call: TRBJ2-3; v_call: TRBV14; clone_size: .; cdr3_nt: TGTGCCAGCAGCTTCAGGCCGGTTGAGGATACGCAGTATTTT; cdr3_aa: CASSFRPVEDTQYF
d_call: .; j_call: TRBJ2-4; v_call: TRBV6-6; clone_size: few; cdr3_nt: TGTGCCAGCAGTGTACTCGGGGACATCGAAAACATTCAGTACTTC; cdr3_aa: CASSVLGDIENIQYF
d_call: TRBD2; j_call: TRBJ2-4; v_call: TRBV7-2; clone_size: .; cdr3_nt: TGTGCCAGCAGCTTATCTCCGGGAGGGCCTGGTTTTAACATTCAGTACTTC; cdr3_aa: CASSLSPGGPGFNIQYF
d_call: .; j_call: TRBJ1-1; v_call: TRBV6-2/TRBV6-3; clone_size: .; cdr3_nt: TGTGCCAGCAGTTACGATTCGAGGGAACGCGGAGCTTTCTTT; cdr3_aa: CASSYDSRERGAFF
d_call: TRBD2; j_call: TRBJ2-3; v_call: TRBV2; clone_size: .; cdr3_nt: TGTGCCAGCAGTCACAGCGGGGCCACAGATACGCAGTATTTT; cdr3_aa: CASSHSGATDTQYF
d_call: .; j_call: TRBJ1-2; v_call: TRBV25-1; clone_size: .; cdr3_nt: TGTGCCAGCAGTGAAGCAAGACAGTATGGCTACACCTTC; cdr3_aa: CASSEARQYGYTF